The clone carrying this TCR beta chain showed up just once. Its antigen is unknown. This sample was included in a study of radiotherapy plus CTLA-4 blockade in lung cancer. Regarding the study as a whole: Blood-borne expansion of tumor-derived TCR clones followed radiotherapy plus ipilimumab. Interferon-beta and early blood T cell clone dynamics reportedly predicted response best.

The assay was immunoSEQ multiplex PCR, and TCRdb's table has in-frame clones only and misses some. This table has some 50,000 clones, approximately 79% appearing once. This clonotype originated in a human donor with non-small cell lung cancer who had a partial response to radiotherapy plus ipilimumab. The sequencing here drew on peripheral blood, taken from a patient treated with radiotherapy plus ipilimumab.

The CDR3: CASSESKAGVSYNEQFF. CDR3 coding DNA: TGCGCCAGCAGTGAGTCGAAAGCGGGGGTCTCCTACAATGAGCAGTTCTTC. The V and J genes are TRBV10-1 and TRBJ2-1; 8 positions agree with TRBD2. Germline CDR1 and CDR2: WNHNN and SYGVQD (reference sequence). The V gene end was trimmed by 0 bases and the J gene end by 0 bases; junction bases not matched to a gene: 4. The CDR3 sequence is 17 residues long.